Each of the 26 T cell receptor beta chains below was sequenced from the same sample in a study of T cells in localized non-small cell lung cancer. Sequencing used immunoSEQ multiplex PCR; TCRdb keeps in-frame clones, though not all of them. The sample records some 3,500 clones, roughly 31% being singletons. Sample: lung tumor tissue, taken before any cancer treatment. The receptors here all came from a male donor aged 60 or over with stage I lung adenocarcinoma.

The V call is TRBV11-3, the J call TRBJ1-2, with 7 bases fitting TRBD1. This CDR3 has 15 residues. The ends lost 0 bases at V and 7 bases at J; junction bases unmatched: 8. Per the germline V gene, CDR1 is SGHNT and CDR2 is YENEEA. The CDR3 DNA is TGTGCCAGCAGCTTAGATCTGGTTACAGGGGTTGGCTACACCTTC. Its translation: CASSLDLVTGVGYTF.

This clone counts as medium-sized (0.01 to 0.1%). The V call is TRBV6-8, the J call TRBJ2-3; 10 nucleotides match TRBD1. The germline V gene encodes CDR1 MNHGY and CDR2 SAAAGT. The CDR3 runs 15 residues. V lost 2 bases to trimming and J lost 5 bases; unmatched junction nucleotides: 4. The CDR3 DNA is TGTGCCAGCAGTTACGCCGGGACAGGGGTAGATACGCAGTATTTT. Amino acids: CASSYAGTGVDTQYF.

To note about this clone: One junction end disagrees with the germline gene, perhaps due to a read error. The chain combines TRBV15 with TRBJ2-5; 8 bases are shared with TRBD2. CDR1 is LNHNV and CDR2 is YYDKDF in the germline V gene (reference sequence). The CDR3 covers 15 residues. The CDR3 sequence: CASSSGRAVQETQYF. The CDR3, as DNA: TGTGCCAGCAGCTCCGGGAGGGCCGTACAAGAGACCCAGTACTTC.

The DNA of the CDR3 is TGTGCCAGCAGCTCTTACAGCTCAACTAATGAAAAACTGTTTTTT. Translated: CASSSYSSTNEKLFF. This sequence joins TRBV11-3 and TRBJ1-4; the D is unclear. This CDR3 has 15 residues. With 4 bases removed from V and 0 bases from J, the gap between germline ends came to 9 bases. Germline assignment: CDR1 SGHNT and CDR2 YENEEA.

The gene calls are TRBV29-1 and TRBJ2-3; D perhaps matches TRBD2 (8 bases). CDR1 is SQVTM, CDR2 ANQGSEA, per germline. V was pared by 6 bases and J by 2 bases, with 21 bases between. The CDR3 has 16 residues. The CDR3 DNA reads as TGCAGCGTCGGGGGGGCTCTGGGACAGAACACAGATACGCAGTATTTT. This sequence encodes CSVGGALGQNTDTQYF.

The chain couples TRBV7-8 to TRBJ2-3; 9 bases are a match to TRBD1. Unmatched junction bases numbered 10, after V lost 3 bases and J lost 0 bases. The length of the CDR3 is 18 residues. Germline-derived CDR1 and CDR2 are SGHVS and FQNEAQ. The CDR3 DNA sequence: TGTGCCAGCAGCTTGGTGGGACAGGGCCATACTAGCACAGATACGCAGTATTTT. Protein product: CASSLVGQGHTSTDTQYF.

This chain uses TRBV29-1 with TRBJ2-3; possibly TRBD1 for D (5 bases). V dropped 4 bases and J dropped 2 bases, with 7 bases sitting between them. The V gene's germline CDR1 is SQVTM and CDR2 ANQGSEA. This CDR3 comprises 12 residues. The CDR3 sequence: CSVVGVTDTQYF. For the CDR3, the DNA is TGCAGCGTTGTAGGGGTCACAGATACGCAGTATTTT.

This clone appeared a few times. CDR3: CASSPFGGDTEAFF. The CDR3 DNA reads TGTGCCAGCTCACCGTTCGGGGGAGACACTGAAGCTTTCTTT. The chain combines TRBV18 with TRBJ1-1, with D tentatively TRBD1 (5 bases). Germline V lookup: CDR1 KGHSH, CDR2 LQKENI. V dropped 3 bases and J dropped 3 bases, with 11 bases sitting between them. This CDR3 has 14 residues.

In this sample, this clone is medium-sized. An end of the junction differs from the germline gene, which may be a read error. This CDR3 is CASSLSRGLNKEQFF. CDR3 DNA: TGTGCCAGCAGCTTATCCAGGGGGCTTAACAAAGAGCAGTTCTTC. The J gene is TRBJ2-1, the V gene TRBV11-3; TRBD1 agrees at 8 bases. The CDR3 spans 15 residues. Per germline, CDR1 SGHNT and CDR2 YENEEA.

V usage is TRBV14 and J usage is TRBJ2-7; TRBD2 matches at 9 bases. The CDR3 runs to 14 residues. Germline-derived CDR1 and CDR2 are SGHDN and FVKESK. After removal of 5 bases from V and 8 bases from J, the junction contained 10 bases not matched to a gene. The CDR3, as DNA: TGTGCCAGCAGCATTAGCGGGAGCCCTAGTCAGCAGTACTTC. It encodes CASSISGSPSQQYF. The variable domain in full, completed from reference TRBV14 and TRBJ2-7, reads EAGVTQFPSHSVIEKGQTVTLRCDPISGHDNLYWYRRVMGKEIKFLLHFVKESKQDESGMPNNRFLAERTGGTYSTLKVQPAELEDSGVYFCASSISGSPSQQYFGPGTRLTVT.

This clone occurred a few times. The V gene is TRBV9, the J gene TRBJ2-3; 10 nucleotides line up with TRBD1. Germline CDR1 reads SGDLS; CDR2 reads YYNGEE. V trimming: 5 bases; J trimming: 1 base; junction bases outside the gene matches: 1. The CDR3 extends over 14 amino acids. CDR3 loop: CASRGTGGTDTQYF. The CDR3 DNA follows: TGTGCCAGCAGGGGGACAGGGGGCACAGATACGCAGTATTTT.

The CDR3 coding sequence is TGTGCCAGCAGCGAGGGGTCCATCACCTACAATGAGCAGTTCTTC. It specifies CASSEGSITYNEQFF. The V call is TRBV9, the J call TRBJ2-1; maybe TRBD1 (5 bases). Germline V CDR1 and CDR2: SGDLS, YYNGEE. V lost 3 bases and J 2 bases, leaving 12 bases between the germline ends. CDR3 length: 15 amino acids.

By proportion, this clone is medium-sized. The rearrangement uses TRBV11-3 and TRBJ2-2; 8 nucleotides align to TRBD2. CDR1 and CDR2 (germline): SGHNT, YENEEA. The CDR3 spans 14 residues. With V trimmed by 4 bases and J by 4 bases, 2 bases remained unmatched. The CDR3 here is CASSSGLATGELFF. DNA for the CDR3: TGTGCCAGCAGCTCAGGACTAGCCACCGGGGAGCTGTTTTTT. The full variable domain, in which reference TRBV11-3 and TRBJ2-2 provide the parts outside the CDR3, is EAGVVQSPRYKIIEKKQPVAFWCNPISGHNTLYWYLQNLGQGPELLIRYENEEAVDDSQLPKDRFSAERLKGVDSTLKIQPAELGDSAVYLCASSSGLATGELFFGEGSRLTVL.

The J gene is TRBJ2-1, the V gene TRBV5-1; the match to TRBD2 covers 13 bases. Germline-derived CDR1 and CDR2 are SGHRS and YFSETQ. The CDR3 is 15 amino acids. V lost 1 base and J lost 7; bases outside the gene matches: 2. The CDR3 region is CASSLKLAGGNEQFF. The CDR3 bases are TGCGCCAGCAGCTTGAAACTAGCGGGAGGGAATGAGCAGTTCTTC. Full variable domain (remainder filled in from reference TRBV5-1 and TRBJ2-1): KAGVTQTPRYLIKTRGQQVTLSCSPISGHRSVSWYQQTPGQGLQFLFEYFSETQRNKGNFPGRFSGRQFSNSRSEMNVSTLELGDSALYLCASSLKLAGGNEQFFGPGTRLTVL.

The CDR3: CASSQLPPGETWREQFF. In DNA form, the CDR3 reads TGTGCCAGCTCACAATTACCCCCCGGGGAGACGTGGAGGGAGCAGTTCTTC. This chain connects TRBV18 to TRBJ2-1, with D possibly TRBD2 on 5 matching bases. This CDR3 contains 17 residues. Between the trimmed V and J ends, which lost 4 bases and 10 bases, there was a span of 26 bases. From germline, CDR1 is KGHSH and CDR2 LQKENI.

Only a few counts were recorded for this clone. This chain connects TRBV28 to TRBJ1-6; 11 bases agree with TRBD1. The V and J ends lost 4 bases and 10 bases, in that order; junction bases with no gene match: 6. Germline values: CDR1 MDHEN, CDR2 SYDVKM. The CDR3 contains 15 residues. CDR3 sequence reads: CASSSGQGELSPLHF. The CDR3, as DNA: TGTGCCAGCAGTTCGGGACAGGGGGAACTCTCACCCCTCCACTTT.

The chain combines TRBV28 with TRBJ1-2, with D perhaps TRBD1 (5 bases). Trimming left V 3 bases short and J 4 bases short, with 12 bases between. CDR1 and CDR2 (germline): MDHEN, SYDVKM. The CDR3 length is 14 residues. CDR3 residues: CASSLGLRGYGYTF. Written as DNA, the CDR3 is TGTGCCAGCAGTTTGGGGCTGCGCGGCTATGGCTACACCTTC.

This clone was detected a few times. V and J are TRBV6-8 and TRBJ2-1; no clear D gene. Trimming left V 6 bases short and J 8 bases short, with 11 bases between. CDR3 length: 12 residues. Germline CDR1 is MNHGY and CDR2 is SAAAGT. This chain's CDR3 is CASSPSSYEQFF. The CDR3 DNA is TGTGCCAGCAGCCCCTCGAGCTATGAGCAGTTCTTC.

This clone is medium-sized. The rearrangement joins TRBV11-3 to TRBJ1-5; tentative D call: TRBD1 (6 bases). V was trimmed by 5 bases and J by 0 bases, leaving 14 bases between them. This CDR3 region has 16 residues. Germline assignment: CDR1 SGHNT and CDR2 YENEEA. CDR3 region: CASSGQNTLSNQPQHF. The CDR3 nucleotides read TGTGCCAGCAGCGGACAGAATACCCTTAGCAATCAGCCCCAGCATTTT. Looking up the rest from reference TRBV11-3 and TRBJ1-5 gives the full variable domain: EAGVVQSPRYKIIEKKQPVAFWCNPISGHNTLYWYLQNLGQGPELLIRYENEEAVDDSQLPKDRFSAERLKGVDSTLKIQPAELGDSAVYLCASSGQNTLSNQPQHFGDGTRLSIL.

This chain uses TRBV25-1 with TRBJ2-3; possibly TRBD2 for D (6 bases). Trimming removed 6 bases at V and 4 bases at J, with 11 bases between. Per the germline V gene, CDR1 is MGHDK and CDR2 is SYGVNS. The CDR3 covers 13 residues. Written as DNA, the CDR3 is TGTGCCAGCAGCGGGACTGCTCCAGATACGCAGTATTTT. Residues: CASSGTAPDTQYF.

By sample share, this clone is medium-sized. The gene calls are TRBV28 and TRBJ2-3; 7 bases match TRBD2. With V trimmed by 3 bases and J by 2 bases, 5 bases remained unmatched. The CDR3 spans 15 residues. Germline loops: CDR1 MDHEN, CDR2 SYDVKM. This CDR3 reads CASSFLGGDTDTQYF. CDR3 sequence (DNA): TGTGCCAGCAGTTTTTTGGGAGGGGACACAGATACGCAGTATTTT.

This chain connects TRBV6-8 to TRBJ2-7; TRBD2 might be the D (6 bases). Germline values: CDR1 MNHGY, CDR2 SAAAGT. V lost 0 bases to trimming and J lost 7 bases, with 16 bases between them. The CDR3 totals 15 residues. The CDR3 sequence: CASSYSDPFSGEQYF. CDR3 nucleotide sequence: TGTGCCAGCAGTTACTCCGATCCTTTTAGCGGAGAGCAGTACTTC.

The gene calls are TRBV18 and TRBJ1-5; D gene ambiguous. The CDR3 has 14 residues. V was clipped by 3 bases and J by 1 base, with 7 bases between them. The germline V gene encodes CDR1 KGHSH and CDR2 LQKENI. Here the CDR3 reads CASSPPMSNQPQHF. CDR3 bases: TGTGCCAGCTCACCTCCCATGAGCAATCAGCCCCAGCATTTT.

This clone occurred a few times. The genes are TRBV1 and TRBJ1-2; the table's D call, TRBD1, was not checked against the DNA. TRBV1 is given as a pseudogene. The CDR3 contains 14 residues. This CDR3 reads CASSPETGDYGYTF. The CDR3 bases are TGCGCCAGCTCCCCGGAGACAGGAGACTATGGCTACACCTTC.

This chain connects TRBV18 to TRBJ1-2; 7 positions agree with TRBD1. This CDR3 is built from 18 residues. The J segment lost 1 base and the V segment lost 1 base, leaving 12 bases of the junction unmatched. Germline V gene data show CDR1 as KGHSH and CDR2 as LQKENI. CDR3 amino acids: CASSPRRRTGGFNYGYTF. The CDR3 DNA sequence: TGTGCCAGCTCACCACGTCGACGGACAGGAGGGTTTAACTATGGCTACACCTTC.

This clone is deemed large. The J gene is TRBJ2-3, the V gene TRBV19; TRBD2 aligns across 7 bases. Germline CDR1 LNHDA, CDR2 SQIVND (reference sequence). The CDR3 runs 15 residues. J gave up 8 bases and V 8 bases, and 16 bases lay outside the gene matches. The CDR3 sequence: CASRGAGVNEFTQYF. The CDR3 coding sequence is TGTGCCAGTCGAGGGGCGGGAGTAAACGAATTTACGCAGTATTTT.